The rows below give T cell receptor beta chains drawn from one sample of a study of molecular identifiers for immune sequencing clone quantification. TCRdb passed the PCR reads through MiXCR, listing each CDR3 protein once. The sample includes under 650,000 distinct CDR3 sequences, 15% to 20% of them seen just once. Sequencing used naive CD8+ T cells from blood, with Jurkat cell RNA spiked in. The receptor set was obtained from a human donor in good health. Some libraries in this study had Jurkat cell RNA spiked in. CDR3s include the opening cysteine and the closing phenylalanine or tryptophan. D genes are given only for firm matches. The size field is filled for only some rows; it gives once, few, many or a size class.

J gene: TRBJ2-4; clone size: many; D gene: TRBD2; V gene: TRBV27; CDR3 protein: CASSLAGGPGNIQYF; CDR3 DNA: TGTGCCAGCAGTTTGGCGGGAGGGCCTGGAAACATTCAGTACTTC
J gene: TRBJ2-1; clone size: NA; D gene: NA; V gene: TRBV14; CDR3 protein: CASSQDIEVNEQFF; CDR3 DNA: TGTGCCAGCAGCCAAGATATCGAGGTTAATGAGCAGTTCTTC
J gene: TRBJ1-1; clone size: many; D gene: NA; V gene: TRBV29-1; CDR3 protein: CSIWRATNEAFF; CDR3 DNA: TGCAGCATCTGGCGGGCCACCAATGAAGCTTTCTTT
J gene: TRBJ1-2; clone size: many; D gene: NA; V gene: TRBV12-3/TRBV12-4; CDR3 protein: CASSPTTSYGYTF; CDR3 DNA: TGTGCCAGCAGCCCCACAACTAGCTATGGCTACACCTTC
J gene: TRBJ2-5; clone size: many; D gene: NA; V gene: TRBV6-1; CDR3 protein: CASSEAASRDSETQYF; CDR3 DNA: TGTGCCAGCAGTGAAGCTGCCTCAAGGGACTCCGAGACCCAGTACTTC
J gene: TRBJ2-3; clone size: many; D gene: NA; V gene: TRBV5-6; CDR3 protein: CASSLEGRGADTQYF; CDR3 DNA: TGTGCCAGCAGCTTGGAGGGCAGGGGAGCGGATACGCAGTATTTT
J gene: TRBJ2-5; clone size: NA; D gene: NA; V gene: TRBV4-3; CDR3 protein: CASSQGMGSGETQYF; CDR3 DNA: TGCGCCAGCAGCCAAGGTATGGGATCGGGCGAGACCCAGTACTTC
J gene: TRBJ2-1; clone size: many; D gene: TRBD2; V gene: TRBV7-9; CDR3 protein: CASSSEREVYEQFF; CDR3 DNA: TGTGCCAGCAGCTCAGAGCGGGAGGTGTATGAGCAGTTCTTC
J gene: TRBJ2-5; clone size: many; D gene: TRBD1; V gene: TRBV27; CDR3 protein: CASSFRDSLTKTQYF; CDR3 DNA: TGTGCCAGCAGTTTTAGGGACAGCCTAACGAAGACCCAGTACTTC
J gene: TRBJ2-1; clone size: few; D gene: NA; V gene: TRBV5-1; CDR3 protein: CASSLANGPPQEQFF; CDR3 DNA: TGCGCCAGCAGCTTGGCCAACGGGCCCCCCCAAGAGCAGTTCTTC
J gene: TRBJ2-1; clone size: NA; D gene: TRBD2; V gene: TRBV4-1; CDR3 protein: CASSQDSPSGGGWNGQFF; CDR3 DNA: TGCGCCAGCAGCCAAGATTCTCCTAGCGGGGGGGGGTGGAATGGGCAGTTCTTC
J gene: TRBJ2-5; clone size: many; D gene: NA; V gene: TRBV7-9; CDR3 protein: CASSLEVLRTQYF; CDR3 DNA: TGTGCCAGCAGCTTGGAAGTTTTGAGGACCCAGTACTTC
J gene: TRBJ2-3; clone size: many; D gene: TRBD2; V gene: TRBV7-9; CDR3 protein: CASSPGTSGGVLTDTQYF; CDR3 DNA: TGTGCCAGCAGCCCCGGGACTAGCGGGGGGGTTCTGACAGATACGCAGTATTTT
J gene: TRBJ2-4; clone size: many; D gene: NA; V gene: TRBV14; CDR3 protein: CASSPGTPESQYF; CDR3 DNA: TGTGCCAGCAGCCCCGGGACGCCAGAGAGTCAGTACTTC
J gene: TRBJ2-5; clone size: NA; D gene: TRBD2; V gene: TRBV7-2; CDR3 protein: CASTSGGSRGTQYF; CDR3 DNA: TGTGCCAGCACCAGCGGGGGATCCAGGGGGACCCAGTACTTC
J gene: TRBJ2-7; clone size: few; D gene: NA; V gene: TRBV28; CDR3 protein: CASTLGGMDEQYF; CDR3 DNA: NA
J gene: TRBJ1-2; clone size: many; D gene: NA; V gene: TRBV10-2; CDR3 protein: CASSPGVVNGYTF; CDR3 DNA: TGCGCCAGCAGTCCCGGGGTAGTGAATGGCTACACCTTC
J gene: TRBJ2-1; clone size: many; D gene: TRBD1; V gene: TRBV7-9; CDR3 protein: CASSLGIQGADNEQFF; CDR3 DNA: TGTGCCAGCAGCTTAGGAATCCAGGGGGCGGACAATGAGCAGTTCTTC
J gene: TRBJ2-7; clone size: many; D gene: TRBD2; V gene: TRBV7-9; CDR3 protein: CASSLEGLAGMGEQYF; CDR3 DNA: TGTGCCAGCAGTCTTGAAGGACTAGCGGGAATGGGGGAGCAGTACTTC
J gene: TRBJ2-3; clone size: NA; D gene: TRBD1; V gene: TRBV13; CDR3 protein: CVSSLAVQGVTDTQYF; CDR3 DNA: TGTGTCAGCAGCTTAGCGGTACAGGGGGTCACAGATACGCAGTATTTT
J gene: TRBJ2-5; clone size: NA; D gene: TRBD1; V gene: TRBV19; CDR3 protein: CASIGQGAIGEAQYF; CDR3 DNA: TGTGCCAGTATTGGACAGGGGGCGATTGGAGAGGCCCAGTACTTC
J gene: TRBJ1-2; clone size: few; D gene: TRBD1; V gene: TRBV7-6; CDR3 protein: CASSGTGDGYTF; CDR3 DNA: TGTGCCAGCAGCGGCACAGGGGATGGCTACACCTTC
J gene: TRBJ2-7; clone size: many; D gene: TRBD2; V gene: TRBV4-3; CDR3 protein: CASSQVPRDYGYEQYF; CDR3 DNA: TGCGCCAGCAGCCAAGTCCCCCGGGACTACGGCTACGAGCAGTACTTC
J gene: TRBJ2-3; clone size: once; D gene: TRBD2; V gene: TRBV27; CDR3 protein: CASSPGTTNTDTQYF; CDR3 DNA: TGTGCCAGCAGTCCCGGGACTACTAACACAGATACGCAGTATTTT
J gene: TRBJ2-7; clone size: NA; D gene: TRBD2; V gene: TRBV9; CDR3 protein: CASSPEGLAGPYEQYF; CDR3 DNA: TGTGCCAGCAGCCCCGAGGGTCTAGCGGGACCCTACGAGCAGTACTTC
J gene: TRBJ2-1; clone size: few; D gene: NA; V gene: TRBV2; CDR3 protein: CASSDRVREQFF; CDR3 DNA: TGTGCCAGCAGTGACCGGGTTCGCGAGCAGTTCTTC
J gene: TRBJ2-7; clone size: NA; D gene: TRBD1; V gene: TRBV15; CDR3 protein: CATSRDPRDSYEQYF; CDR3 DNA: TGTGCCACCAGCAGAGATCCTCGGGACAGTTACGAGCAGTACTTC
J gene: TRBJ2-1; clone size: NA; D gene: TRBD2; V gene: TRBV4-2; CDR3 protein: CASSQYPSGSYNEQFF; CDR3 DNA: TGTGCCAGCAGCCAATATCCAAGCGGGAGTTACAATGAGCAGTTCTTC
J gene: TRBJ2-3; clone size: many; D gene: NA; V gene: TRBV7-9; CDR3 protein: CASRPHTDTQYF; CDR3 DNA: TGTGCCAGCAGGCCTCACACAGATACGCAGTATTTT
J gene: TRBJ2-7; clone size: many; D gene: TRBD1; V gene: TRBV27; CDR3 protein: CASSNNRGYSYEQYF; CDR3 DNA: TGTGCCAGCAGTAACAACAGGGGGTACTCCTACGAGCAGTACTTC
J gene: TRBJ2-5; clone size: NA; D gene: NA; V gene: TRBV7-6; CDR3 protein: CASSLAMGVETQYF; CDR3 DNA: TGTGCCAGCAGCTTAGCGATGGGTGTAGAGACCCAGTACTTC
J gene: TRBJ2-1; clone size: many; D gene: NA; V gene: TRBV2; CDR3 protein: CASSAVMDSDNEQFF; CDR3 DNA: TGTGCCAGCAGTGCGGTTATGGACAGCGACAATGAGCAGTTCTTC
J gene: TRBJ2-7; clone size: NA; D gene: NA; V gene: TRBV12-3/TRBV12-4; CDR3 protein: CASRRSSNEQYF; CDR3 DNA: TGTGCCAGCAGGCGGTCTAGCAACGAGCAGTACTTC
J gene: TRBJ2-3; clone size: NA; D gene: TRBD2; V gene: TRBV10-3; CDR3 protein: CAISDREGRTDTQYF; CDR3 DNA: TGTGCCATCAGTGACAGGGAGGGCCGCACAGATACGCAGTATTTT
J gene: TRBJ2-5; clone size: many; D gene: NA; V gene: TRBV7-6; CDR3 protein: CASSLTGGETQYF; CDR3 DNA: TGTGCCAGCAGCTTAACCGGCGGTGAGACCCAGTACTTC
J gene: TRBJ2-5; clone size: many; D gene: NA; V gene: TRBV12-3/TRBV12-4; CDR3 protein: CASSFSETQYF; CDR3 DNA: TGTGCCAGCAGTTTTTCAGAGACCCAGTACTTC
J gene: TRBJ1-1; clone size: many; D gene: TRBD1; V gene: TRBV7-9; CDR3 protein: CASSLEGAAEAFF; CDR3 DNA: TGTGCCAGCAGCTTGGAGGGGGCGGCTGAAGCTTTCTTT
J gene: TRBJ2-5; clone size: few; D gene: TRBD2; V gene: TRBV3-1; CDR3 protein: CASSQVPRLAGARETQYF; CDR3 DNA: TGTGCCAGCAGCCAAGTCCCGAGACTAGCGGGGGCGCGTGAGACCCAGTACTTC
J gene: TRBJ1-1; clone size: many; D gene: NA; V gene: TRBV6-5; CDR3 protein: CASSYSEQGRTEAFF; CDR3 DNA: TGTGCCAGCAGTTACTCCGAACAGGGACGCACTGAAGCTTTCTTT
J gene: TRBJ1-6; clone size: few; D gene: NA; V gene: TRBV9; CDR3 protein: CASSVGGSTNSPLHF; CDR3 DNA: TGTGCCAGCAGCGTGGGGGGGTCTACTAATTCACCCCTCCACTTT
J gene: TRBJ2-1; clone size: many; D gene: TRBD2; V gene: TRBV23-1; CDR3 protein: CASSQSEAGGRNEQFF; CDR3 DNA: TGCGCCAGCAGTCAATCAGAAGCGGGAGGGCGGAATGAGCAGTTCTTC
J gene: TRBJ1-1; clone size: NA; D gene: NA; V gene: TRBV19; CDR3 protein: CASRKTGNTEAFF; CDR3 DNA: TGTGCCAGTCGAAAGACGGGGAACACTGAAGCTTTCTTT
J gene: TRBJ2-2; clone size: NA; D gene: NA; V gene: TRBV4-3; CDR3 protein: CASSQGRGRVTGELFF; CDR3 DNA: TGCGCCAGCAGCCAGGGCCGGGGCAGGGTTACCGGGGAGCTGTTTTTT
J gene: TRBJ2-7; clone size: few; D gene: NA; V gene: TRBV3-1; CDR3 protein: CASSQDPRYYEQYF; CDR3 DNA: TGTGCCAGCAGCCAAGATCCCAGGTACTACGAGCAGTACTTC
J gene: TRBJ1-1; clone size: many; D gene: TRBD1; V gene: TRBV7-2; CDR3 protein: CASSLVGTGGPEAFF; CDR3 DNA: TGTGCCAGCAGCTTAGTAGGGACAGGGGGCCCTGAAGCTTTCTTT
J gene: TRBJ2-5; clone size: many; D gene: TRBD1; V gene: TRBV7-9; CDR3 protein: CASSARDRDVETQYF; CDR3 DNA: TGTGCCAGCAGCGCCCGGGACAGAGATGTAGAGACCCAGTACTTC
J gene: TRBJ1-1; clone size: NA; D gene: NA; V gene: TRBV4-1; CDR3 protein: CASSQVGGGTEAFF; CDR3 DNA: TGCGCCAGCAGCCAAGTCGGGGGCGGCACTGAAGCTTTCTTT
J gene: TRBJ1-1; clone size: once; D gene: TRBD1; V gene: TRBV4-1; CDR3 protein: CASSKPGQGVKMNTEAFF; CDR3 DNA: TGCGCCAGCAGCAAACCGGGACAGGGGGTGAAAATGAACACTGAAGCTTTCTTT
J gene: TRBJ2-7; clone size: few; D gene: NA; V gene: TRBV23-1; CDR3 protein: CASSQCRYGRLSYEQYF; CDR3 DNA: TGCGCCAGCAGTCAATGTAGGTACGGTAGATTATCCTACGAGCAGTACTTC
J gene: TRBJ1-1; clone size: many; D gene: NA; V gene: TRBV4-3; CDR3 protein: CASSQVLVDTEAFF; CDR3 DNA: TGCGCCAGCAGCCAAGTGCTAGTGGACACTGAAGCTTTCTTT
J gene: TRBJ1-5; clone size: few; D gene: NA; V gene: TRBV11-2; CDR3 protein: CASSLQGWYQPQHF; CDR3 DNA: TGTGCCAGCAGCTTACAGGGCTGGTATCAGCCCCAGCATTTT
J gene: TRBJ1-2; clone size: few; D gene: TRBD1; V gene: TRBV6-5; CDR3 protein: CASSYSDRGWDGYTF; CDR3 DNA: TGTGCCAGCAGTTACTCGGACAGGGGATGGGATGGCTACACCTTC
J gene: TRBJ2-1; clone size: many; D gene: NA; V gene: TRBV9; CDR3 protein: CASSVVGRYSDEQFF; CDR3 DNA: TGTGCCAGCAGCGTAGTTGGACGTTACTCGGATGAGCAGTTCTTC
J gene: TRBJ2-1; clone size: many; D gene: TRBD1; V gene: TRBV5-1; CDR3 protein: CASSPAPGDRISNEQFF; CDR3 DNA: TGCGCCAGCAGCCCTGCGCCCGGGGACAGGATATCCAATGAGCAGTTCTTC
J gene: TRBJ2-2; clone size: NA; D gene: NA; V gene: TRBV30; CDR3 protein: CAWSSGYPGELFF; CDR3 DNA: TGTGCCTGGAGTTCGGGGTATCCCGGGGAGCTGTTTTTT
J gene: TRBJ1-1; clone size: NA; D gene: NA; V gene: TRBV5-1; CDR3 protein: CASSLTVTNTGAFF; CDR3 DNA: TGCGCCAGCAGCTTGACGGTTACGAACACTGGAGCTTTCTTT
J gene: TRBJ1-5; clone size: many; D gene: NA; V gene: TRBV19; CDR3 protein: CASTTLGGFNQPQHF; CDR3 DNA: TGTGCCAGTACCACTCTTGGGGGGTTCAATCAGCCCCAGCATTTT
J gene: TRBJ1-1; clone size: many; D gene: NA; V gene: TRBV6-1; CDR3 protein: CASSVDDTEAFF; CDR3 DNA: TGTGCCAGCAGTGTGGACGACACTGAAGCTTTCTTT
J gene: TRBJ1-1; clone size: many; D gene: NA; V gene: TRBV12-3/TRBV12-4; CDR3 protein: CASSPTGYEAFF; CDR3 DNA: TGTGCCAGCAGTCCAACAGGGTACGAGGCTTTCTTT
J gene: TRBJ2-1; clone size: NA; D gene: NA; V gene: TRBV7-9; CDR3 protein: CASSLGAKGNEQFF; CDR3 DNA: TGTGCCAGCAGCTTAGGGGCAAAAGGCAATGAGCAGTTCTTC